Listed below are T cell receptor beta chains from one sample, sequenced in a study of beta chain features in type 1 diabetes. Sequencing was performed with immunoSEQ multiplex PCR; in TCRdb, only in-frame clones are kept and a portion is missing. The table has over 300,000 clones, 9.3% seen once; the top ten hold around 1%. Material for sequencing was central memory CD4+ T cells from blood. The source is a man aged 25 to 40 with type 1 diabetes. CDR3s include the opening cysteine and the closing phenylalanine or tryptophan. The order of the fields is J gene, clone size, D gene, V gene, CDR3 DNA, CDR3 protein. The D gene is left open where the match is weak. Some rows have no size entry. The others give once, few or many, or a class for an expanded clone.

TRBJ2-7,few,NA,TRBV28,TGTGCCAGCAGTAAGGCAGGGGCCTACGAGCAGTACTTC,CASSKAGAYEQYF
TRBJ2-3,few,TRBD2,TRBV5-1,TGCGCCAGCTACCGGGGCGGGAGGACAGATACGCAGTATTTT,CASYRGGRTDTQYF
TRBJ2-7,NA,NA,TRBV6-5,TGTGCCAGCAGTTTAGCGCTAAGGGGCTCCTACGAGCAGTACTTC,CASSLALRGSYEQYF
TRBJ1-3,NA,NA,TRBV11-2,TGTGCCAGCAGCCCTAACGGACGGCGAGGAAACACCATATATTTT,CASSPNGRRGNTIYF
TRBJ2-5,few,NA,TRBV5-1,TGCGCCAGCAGCTTGCGGTCTAGCGAGACCCAGTACTTC,CASSLRSSETQYF
TRBJ1-2,few,NA,TRBV7-8,TGTGCCAGCAGCTTAGCTCTTGACGCCCTAGGCTACACCTTC,CASSLALDALGYTF
TRBJ2-4,NA,NA,TRBV7-2,TGTGCCAGCAGCTTAGCGGTGGTAGCCAAAAACATTCAGTACTTC,CASSLAVVAKNIQYF
TRBJ1-2,NA,TRBD1,TRBV27,TGTGCCAGCAGTTTTCTCCAGGGGGCGGTTGGCTACACCTTC,CASSFLQGAVGYTF
TRBJ2-3,NA,NA,TRBV5-1,TGCGCCAGCAGCTTGGCCCCGGGGGCAGATACGCAGTATTTT,CASSLAPGADTQYF
TRBJ2-7,NA,NA,TRBV4-3,TGCGCCAGCAGCCAACAGGGCGGCGAGCAGTACTTC,CASSQQGGEQYF
TRBJ1-5,NA,NA,TRBV6-1,TGTGCCAGCAGTGAAGGGGTAGGGAATAGCAATCAGCCCCAGCATTTT,CASSEGVGNSNQPQHF
TRBJ2-6,few,NA,TRBV7-9,TGTGCCAGCAGCTTAGCGAAAGCCCTATGGAGAACTGGGGCCAACGTCCTGACTTTC,CASSLAKALWRTGANVLTF
TRBJ1-4,few,NA,TRBV18,TGTGCCAGCTCACAGGGGGACCCAGGGTACGGTGAAAAACTGTTTTTT,CASSQGDPGYGEKLFF
TRBJ1-6,NA,NA,TRBV10-3,TGTGCCATCAGTGAGTCTCCGGGTTTAGGTTCACCCCTCCACTTT,CAISESPGLGSPLHF
TRBJ2-3,NA,NA,TRBV30,TGTGCTTTTGTACAGGGGACTCTCACAGATACGCAGTATTTT,CAFVQGTLTDTQYF
TRBJ2-2,few,NA,TRBV19,TGTGCCAGTAGTATTCGTCGGGGCTCGAACACCGGGGAGCTGTTTTTT,CASSIRRGSNTGELFF
TRBJ2-7,few,NA,TRBV30,TGTGCCTGGGGGCCTGGGGACGAGCAGTACTTC,CAWGPGDEQYF
TRBJ1-6,NA,NA,TRBV6-5,TGTGCCAGCAGTATTACCGGGACGTCGGGTTCACCCCTCCACTTT,CASSITGTSGSPLHF
TRBJ2-1,NA,TRBD1,TRBV2,TGTGCCAACAACCGGGACAGGGTCAATGAGCAGTTCTTC,CANNRDRVNEQFF
TRBJ2-3,NA,NA,TRBV5-6,TGTGCCAGCAGCCACGGTCGGGGGCCTCGCACAGATACGCAGTATTTT,CASSHGRGPRTDTQYF
TRBJ2-5,few,NA,TRBV7-2,TGTGCCAGCAGCTTGACCCAAGAGACCCAGTACTTC,CASSLTQETQYF
TRBJ2-5,few,NA,TRBV29-1,TGCAGCGTTAAAGGGATAGACCAAGAGACCCAGTACTTC,CSVKGIDQETQYF
TRBJ2-2,NA,NA,TRBV11-3,TGTGCCAGCAGCTTAGATGGGGAGCTGTTTTTT,CASSLDGELFF
TRBJ2-3,few,NA,TRBV6-5,TGTGCCAGCAGTTACTCCGGCCGAGCTAGCACAGATACGCAGTATTTT,CASSYSGRASTDTQYF
TRBJ1-4,NA,NA,TRBV30,TGTGCCTGGAGTTTCCCGGGGGGGGCGAATGAAAAACTGTTTTTT,CAWSFPGGANEKLFF